Below are 11 T cell receptor beta chains sequenced from a single sample in a study of blood T cell repertoires in COVID-19. Sequencing used immunoSEQ multiplex PCR; TCRdb keeps in-frame clones, though not all of them. This table has 250,000 to 350,000 clones, 85% to 90% appearing once. The sequenced sample consisted of peripheral blood. The source of these receptors is a woman between 25 and 40 years old with COVID-19, enrolled during active disease.

V gene TRBV3-1 (or the pseudogene TRBV3-2) combines with J gene TRBJ2-7; 8 bases align to TRBD1. Per the germline V gene, CDR1 is LGHDT and CDR2 is YNNKEL (reference sequence). The CDR3 has 14 amino acids. Germline trimming cut 2 bases from V and 5 bases from J; bases unmatched to any gene: 5. The DNA of the CDR3 is TGTGCCAGCAGCCAAAGTGACAGGGGAAACGAGCAGTACTTC. Its protein is CASSQSDRGNEQYF.

The chain has TRBV29-1 and TRBJ1-2; 9 positions match TRBD1. Trimming cost V 4 bases and J 5 bases; bases outside gene matches: 5. The CDR3 is 13 amino acids. From germline, CDR1 is SQVTM and CDR2 ANQGSEA. The CDR3 DNA reads TGCAGCGTTGCGTTTGGACAGGGGTATGGCTACACCTTC. Translated: CSVAFGQGYGYTF.

The CDR3 region has the DNA TGTGCCTGCGGGACCTCGAGCTCCTACAATGAGCAGTTCTTC. Its translation is CACGTSSSYNEQFF. The V call is TRBV6-6, the J call TRBJ2-1; a possible D gene is TRBD2 (6 bases). Germline V CDR1 and CDR2: MNHNY, SVGAGI (reference sequence). This CDR3 region has 14 residues. The V end lost 11 bases, the J end lost 0 bases, and 14 bases lay between the germline ends.

The rearrangement joins TRBV5-6 to TRBJ2-5, with 7 bases aligning to TRBD1. The CDR3 extends over 16 amino acids. The germline gives CDR1 SGHDT, CDR2 YYEEEE. The trim removed 3 bases at V and 2 bases at J, leaving 10 bases unmatched. As DNA, the CDR3 is TGTGCCAGCAGCTCCGACAGGGTATGGGGGCAAGAGACCCAGTACTTC. Encoded protein: CASSSDRVWGQETQYF. Together with reference TRBV5-6 and TRBJ2-5, the CDR3 gives the full variable domain: DAGVTQSPTHLIKTRGQQVTLRCSPKSGHDTVSWYQQALGQGPQFIFQYYEEEERQRGNFPDRFSGHQFPNYSSELNVNALLLGDSALYLCASSSDRVWGQETQYFGPGTRLLVL.

The V gene is TRBV5-5, the J gene TRBJ1-1; no clear D. Germline CDR1 and CDR2: SGHKS and YYEKEE (reference sequence). The CDR3 covers 15 residues. V gave up 0 bases and J gave up 5 bases, with 14 bases separating them. CDR3 in amino acids: CASSLALSRGTEAFF. CDR3 bases: TGTGCCAGCAGCTTGGCCCTTTCCCGGGGTACTGAAGCTTTCTTT.

The chain links TRBV29-1 to TRBJ2-2; 9 nucleotides match TRBD1. CDR1 is SQVTM, CDR2 ANQGSEA, per germline. The CDR3 runs to 14 residues. V was pared by 7 bases and J by 7 bases, with 10 bases of the junction left unmatched. The CDR3 is CSAVGTGRGGELFF. CDR3 DNA sequence: TGCAGCGCCGTCGGGACAGGGCGCGGCGGGGAGCTGTTTTTT.

This chain connects TRBV6-6 to TRBJ2-1; 8 positions match TRBD2. This CDR3 comprises 15 residues. Germline V gives CDR1 MNHNY, CDR2 SVGAGI (reference sequence). Losses at the gene ends were 2 bases for V and 7 bases for J; bases not matched to a gene: 7. This chain's CDR3 is CASSYPSGSANEQFF. In DNA, the CDR3 is TGTGCCAGCAGTTACCCCAGCGGGAGCGCGAATGAGCAGTTCTTC.

The CDR3 nucleotides read TGTGCCAGCTCACCGACTAGCGGGAGAGCTTGGGAGCAGTACTTC. Its translation: CASSPTSGRAWEQYF. V is TRBV18 and J is TRBJ2-7; 12 bases match TRBD2. Germline V gene sequence: CDR1 KGHSH, CDR2 LQKENI. With 3 bases clipped from V and 7 bases from J, the junction kept 7 bases outside the gene matches. The CDR3 has 15 residues. The variable domain in full, with the rest retrieved from reference TRBV18 and TRBJ2-7, is NAGVMQNPRHLVRRRGQEARLRCSPMKGHSHVYWYRQLPEEGLKFMVYLQKENIIDESGMPKERFSAEFPKEGPSILRIQQVVRGDSAAYFCASSPTSGRAWEQYFGPGTRLTVT.

This chain uses TRBV7-3 with TRBJ2-6, with a possible D match to TRBD2 (6 bases). Trimming cost V 2 bases and J 1 base, with 15 bases left between them. This CDR3 has 18 residues. The V gene's germline CDR1 is SGHTA and CDR2 FQGTGA. The CDR3 loop is CASSLGAGKGSGANVLTF. The CDR3 DNA reads TGTGCCAGCAGCTTAGGGGCGGGAAAAGGGTCTGGGGCCAACGTCCTGACTTTC.

The CDR3 nucleotides read TGTGCCAGCAGTTCGAGCTCCTACGAGCAGTACTTC. Protein product: CASSSSSYEQYF. The rearrangement uses TRBV2 and TRBJ2-7; D not certain. V lost 5 bases and J lost 0, with 5 bases in between. This CDR3 is 12 amino acids long. Germline V gene sequence: CDR1 SNHLY, CDR2 FYNNEI.

The V gene is TRBV5-1, the J gene TRBJ1-3; a weak D match, TRBD1 (5 bases). The CDR3 sequence is 15 residues long. Trimming left V 2 bases short and J 2 bases short, with 11 bases between. Germline-derived CDR1 and CDR2 are SGHRS and YFSETQ. In DNA, the CDR3 is TGCGCCAGCAGCTTCCAAGGGGCCGCTGGAAACACCATATATTTT. Residues: CASSFQGAAGNTIYF. Full variable domain (rest looked up from reference TRBV5-1 and TRBJ1-3): KAGVTQTPRYLIKTRGQQVTLSCSPISGHRSVSWYQQTPGQGLQFLFEYFSETQRNKGNFPGRFSGRQFSNSRSEMNVSTLELGDSALYLCASSFQGAAGNTIYFGEGSWLTVV.